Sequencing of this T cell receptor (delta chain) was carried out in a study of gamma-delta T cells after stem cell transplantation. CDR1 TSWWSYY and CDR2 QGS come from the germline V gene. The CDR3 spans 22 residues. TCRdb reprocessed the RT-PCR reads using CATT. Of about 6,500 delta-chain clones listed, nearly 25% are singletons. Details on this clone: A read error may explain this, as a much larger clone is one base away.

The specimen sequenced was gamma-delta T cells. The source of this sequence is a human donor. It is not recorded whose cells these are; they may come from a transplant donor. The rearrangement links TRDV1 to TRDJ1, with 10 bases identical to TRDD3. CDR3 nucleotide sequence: TGTGCTCTTAGGGAACGGCTCCTACGGGGAATACTGGGGGATTATTACACCGATAAACTCATCTTT. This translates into CALRERLLRGILGDYYTDKLIF.